This T cell receptor (beta chain) was identified in a study of blood T cells in healthy people across ages (dated by TCRdb to 2015 to 2017). Turning to the overall study: In model experiments, template switching captured about one uniquely barcoded TCR beta cDNA molecule for every two T cells. To avoid experimental bias, donors of different ages were spread randomly across the sequencing lanes. Age-related changes in TCR beta repertoire diversity were measured in the study by deep sequencing normalized with unique cDNA molecular identifiers. For two donors (one aged 18 to 30 and one aged 80 or older), the study analyzed two additional independent replicas of 1 million unique cDNA reads from the same blood draw. Four age groups were formed from the donors: young (average 16 years), middle-aged (just under 40), aged (approximately 60) and long-lived (about 80).

Systemically healthy Caucasian individuals from Russia, approximately 39 in total and aged roughly 6 to 100 years, were included as donors. Each donor gave 9 to 10 milliliters of peripheral blood, collected into EDTA-treated Vacutainer tubes. Ficoll-Paque density-gradient centrifugation was used to isolate PBMCs, with at least 6.5 million obtained per sample. Trizol reagent was used to extract total RNA from the PBMCs, yielding at least 6 micrograms per sample. The percentages of naive CD45RAhigh/CD27high T cells were determined by flow cytometry on a PBMC aliquot from every donor. General conclusions and limits of the study: As age increased, observed TCR beta diversity per million T cells dropped in a roughly linear way, and a significant reduction was already evident by age about 36. The percentage of naive T cells measured by flow cytometry correlated strongly with observed TCR beta diversity. Estimates of total diversity from one million sequenced T cells were regarded as lower bounds and underestimates. Because profiling used bulk unsorted PBMCs, naive and antigen-experienced compartments could not be compared conclusively. Compared with the aged group, the long-lived group had more naive CD4+ T cells, fewer expanded clones and increased TCR diversity, a pattern suggesting age selection. Because donor CMV infection status was unknown, age-related changes in expanded clonotypes were potentially confounded.

This clonotype turned up a few times. Its antigen is unknown. No much larger clonotype is one base removed from it; base qualities were not supplied. The protocol used for the library was 5' RACE. The instrument given in TCRdb is Illumina HiSeq 2500. A second roughly 6 to 12 cycle PCR used a sample-barcoded 5' primer and a J-beta primer mix. A unique molecular identifier was introduced onto each TCR beta cDNA molecule by a template-switch 5' adaptor carrying 12 random nucleotides. Each sample yielded at least 2.5 million CDR3-containing paired-end reads. All of the RNA was converted into first-strand cDNA using the Mint cDNA synthesis kit, with a TRBC-specific oligonucleotide serving as the primer. Following uracil-DNA glycosylase treatment, a first 18-cycle PCR with universal primers M1SS and BC2_uni_R was performed on all cDNA. The study's processing was this. Normalization of each sample was performed by random selection of 1 million high-quality reads, each carrying a distinct molecular identifier. Reads sharing molecular identifiers were discarded rather than binned into consensus sequences. CDR3 identification, clonotype clustering and error correction used MiTCR with a Q25 quality threshold and the strictest error-elimination algorithm. A nonparametric unseen species model with Euler transformation was used to estimate lower-bound total TCR beta diversity. TCRdb reanalyzed the raw reads on its own, using fastp at Q25 for trimming and MiXCR for clone calling, and kept in-frame beta chains. Rows with one shared CDR3 protein collapse into an entry with the most common genes and DNA. TCRdb assigned the V and J calls; the authors' analysis was not used. In this sample the table shows just over 800,000 distinct CDR3 sequences, around 62% of which occur a single time. The ten largest make up approximately 30% of the sample.

The sequence derives from a young man in good health. Sequenced: blood.

The sequenced DNA is TGTGCCAGCAGCTCGGCCACCCCTAGCGGGGGGGACAATGAGCAGTTCTTC. It translates as CASSSATPSGGDNEQFF. Rearrangement joined TRBV13 to TRBJ2-1; 12 central bases correspond to TRBD2. The CDR3 runs 17 residues from the cysteine to the phenylalanine. The only DNA kept is the CDR3, 51 bases in frame from the first base. CDR1 and CDR2 were assigned from the germline V gene (reference sequence) as PRHDT and FYEKMQ. V lost 4 bases and J lost 5 bases, and the count of bases not matched to a germline gene is 9.